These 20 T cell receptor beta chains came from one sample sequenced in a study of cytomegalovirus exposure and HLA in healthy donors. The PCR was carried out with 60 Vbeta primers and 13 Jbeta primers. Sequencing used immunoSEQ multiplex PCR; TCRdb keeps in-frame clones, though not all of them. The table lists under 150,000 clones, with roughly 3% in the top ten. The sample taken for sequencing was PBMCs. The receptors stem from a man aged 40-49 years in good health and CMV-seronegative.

CDR3 nucleotides: TGTGCCAGCAGCGGGAATAGCGGGGGGGCCGGTACGCAGTATTTT. Protein: CASSGNSGGAGTQYF. This chain joins TRBV9 and TRBJ2-3, with 11 bases identical to TRBD2. Germline V gene data show CDR1 as SGDLS and CDR2 as YYNGEE. This CDR3 has 15 amino acids. Germline trimming cut 3 bases from V and 8 bases from J; bases unmatched to any gene: 8.

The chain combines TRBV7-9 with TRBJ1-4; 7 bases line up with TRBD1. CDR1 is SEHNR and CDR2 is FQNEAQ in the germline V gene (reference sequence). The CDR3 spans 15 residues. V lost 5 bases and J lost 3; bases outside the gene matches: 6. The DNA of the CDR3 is TGTGCCAGCAGCCGCACAGGGGTCCCTAATGAAAAACTGTTTTTT. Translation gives CASSRTGVPNEKLFF.

CDR3: CASSQESQGWTTEAFF. The CDR3 DNA sequence: TGCGCCAGCAGCCAAGAATCACAGGGGTGGACTACTGAAGCTTTCTTT. The chain recombines TRBV4-3 with TRBJ1-1; 7 bases map to TRBD1. Germline assignment: CDR1 LGHNA and CDR2 YSLEER. The CDR3 sequence is 16 residues long. Trimming cost V 0 bases and J 5 bases; bases outside gene matches: 9.

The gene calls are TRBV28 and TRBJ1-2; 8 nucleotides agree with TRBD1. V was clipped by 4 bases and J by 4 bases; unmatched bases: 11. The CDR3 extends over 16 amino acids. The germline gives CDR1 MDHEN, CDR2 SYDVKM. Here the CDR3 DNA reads TGTGCCAGCAGTTCTCAGCAGGGGGCGCGGGGCTATGGCTACACCTTC. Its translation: CASSSQQGARGYGYTF.

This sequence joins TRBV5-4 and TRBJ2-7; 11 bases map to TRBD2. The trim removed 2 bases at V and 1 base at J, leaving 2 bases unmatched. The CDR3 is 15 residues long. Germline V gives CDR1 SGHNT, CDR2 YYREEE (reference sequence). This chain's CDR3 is CASSLASGGSYEQYF. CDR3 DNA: TGTGCCAGCAGCTTAGCTAGCGGGGGGTCCTACGAGCAGTACTTC.

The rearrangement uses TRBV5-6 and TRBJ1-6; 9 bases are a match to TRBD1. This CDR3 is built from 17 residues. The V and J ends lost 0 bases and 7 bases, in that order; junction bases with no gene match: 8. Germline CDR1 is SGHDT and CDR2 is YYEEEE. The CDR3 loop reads CASSLVGTGIRNSPLHF. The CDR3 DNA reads TGTGCCAGCAGCTTGGTGGGGACAGGGATTCGGAATTCACCCCTCCACTTT.

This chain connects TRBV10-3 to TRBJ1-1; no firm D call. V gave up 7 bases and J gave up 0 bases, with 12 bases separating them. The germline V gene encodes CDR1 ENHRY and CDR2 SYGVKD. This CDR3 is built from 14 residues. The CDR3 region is CAIKLPGMNTEAFF. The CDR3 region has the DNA TGTGCCATCAAGTTGCCGGGGATGAACACTGAAGCTTTCTTT.

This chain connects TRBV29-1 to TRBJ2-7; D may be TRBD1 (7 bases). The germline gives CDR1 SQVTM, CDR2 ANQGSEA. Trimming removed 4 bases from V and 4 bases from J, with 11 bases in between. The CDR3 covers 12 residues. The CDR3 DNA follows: TGCAGCGTTGCCAGGGGGGAGTACGAGCAGTACTTC. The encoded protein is CSVARGEYEQYF.

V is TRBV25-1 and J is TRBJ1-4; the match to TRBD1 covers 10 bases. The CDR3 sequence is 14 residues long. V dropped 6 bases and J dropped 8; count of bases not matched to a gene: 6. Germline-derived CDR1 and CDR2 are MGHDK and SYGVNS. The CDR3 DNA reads TGTGCCAGCAGCCGAGGGACAGGGGACGAAAAACTGTTTTTT. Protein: CASSRGTGDEKLFF. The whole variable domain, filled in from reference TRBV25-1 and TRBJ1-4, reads EADIYQTPRYLVIGTGKKITLECSQTMGHDKMYWYQQDPGMELHLIHYSYGVNSTEKGDLSSESTVSRIRTEHFPLTLESARPSHTSQYLCASSRGTGDEKLFFGSGTQLSVL.

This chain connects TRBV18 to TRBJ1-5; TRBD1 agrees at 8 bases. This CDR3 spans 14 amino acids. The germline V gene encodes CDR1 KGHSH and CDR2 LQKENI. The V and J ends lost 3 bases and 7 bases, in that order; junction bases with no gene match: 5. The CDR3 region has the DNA TGTGCCAGCTCACCCCAACAGGGGGACCAGCCCCAGCATTTT. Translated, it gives CASSPQQGDQPQHF.

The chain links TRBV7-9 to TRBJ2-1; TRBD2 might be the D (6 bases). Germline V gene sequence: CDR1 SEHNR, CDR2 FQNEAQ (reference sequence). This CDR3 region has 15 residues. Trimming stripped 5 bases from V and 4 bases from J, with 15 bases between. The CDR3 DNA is TGTGCCAGCAGCGGAGGGCAGGGATCTTACAATGAGCAGTTCTTC. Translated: CASSGGQGSYNEQFF. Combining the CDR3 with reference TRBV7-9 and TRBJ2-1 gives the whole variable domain DTGVSQNPRHKITKRGQNVTFRCDPISEHNRLYWYRQTLGQGPEFLTYFQNEAQLEKSRLLSDRFSAERPKGSFSTLEIQRTEQGDSAMYLCASSGGQGSYNEQFFGPGTRLTVL.

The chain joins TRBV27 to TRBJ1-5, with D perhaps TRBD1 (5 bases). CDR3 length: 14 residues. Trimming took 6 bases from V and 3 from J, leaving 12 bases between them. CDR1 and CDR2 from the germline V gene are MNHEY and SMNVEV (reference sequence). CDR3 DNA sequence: TGTGCCAGCAGCCTTCAAGGGGCCAATCAGCCCCAGCATTTT. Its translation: CASSLQGANQPQHF.

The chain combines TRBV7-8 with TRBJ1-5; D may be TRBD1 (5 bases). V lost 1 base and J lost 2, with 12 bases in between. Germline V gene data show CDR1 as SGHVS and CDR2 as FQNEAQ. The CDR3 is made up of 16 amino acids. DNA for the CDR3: TGTGCCAGCAGCTTAGATGGCAGGGTCGGCAATCAGCCCCAGCATTTT. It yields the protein CASSLDGRVGNQPQHF.

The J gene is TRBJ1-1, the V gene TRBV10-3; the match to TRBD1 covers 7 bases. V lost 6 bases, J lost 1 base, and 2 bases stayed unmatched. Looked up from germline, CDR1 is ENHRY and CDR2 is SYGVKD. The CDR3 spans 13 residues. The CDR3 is CAISQGENTEAFF. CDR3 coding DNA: TGTGCCATCAGCCAGGGGGAGAACACTGAAGCTTTCTTT.

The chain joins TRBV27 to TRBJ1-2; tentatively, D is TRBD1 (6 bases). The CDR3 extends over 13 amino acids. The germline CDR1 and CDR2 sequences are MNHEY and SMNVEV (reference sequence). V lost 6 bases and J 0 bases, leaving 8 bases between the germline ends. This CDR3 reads CASRGQTNYGYTF. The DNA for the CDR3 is TGTGCCAGCAGAGGACAGACTAACTATGGCTACACCTTC.

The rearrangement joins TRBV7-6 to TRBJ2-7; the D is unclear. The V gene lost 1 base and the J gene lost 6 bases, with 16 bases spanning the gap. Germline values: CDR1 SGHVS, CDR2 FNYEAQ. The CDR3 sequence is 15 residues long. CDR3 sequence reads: CASSLGGFRESEQYF. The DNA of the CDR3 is TGTGCCAGCAGCTTAGGCGGTTTCAGAGAGTCCGAGCAGTACTTC.

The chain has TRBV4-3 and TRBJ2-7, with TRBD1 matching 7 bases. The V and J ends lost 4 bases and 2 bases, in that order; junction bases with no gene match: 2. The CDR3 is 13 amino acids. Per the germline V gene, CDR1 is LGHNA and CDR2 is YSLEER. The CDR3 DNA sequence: TGCGCCAGCAGCCTCCAGGGGGCCTACGAGCAGTACTTC. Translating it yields CASSLQGAYEQYF.

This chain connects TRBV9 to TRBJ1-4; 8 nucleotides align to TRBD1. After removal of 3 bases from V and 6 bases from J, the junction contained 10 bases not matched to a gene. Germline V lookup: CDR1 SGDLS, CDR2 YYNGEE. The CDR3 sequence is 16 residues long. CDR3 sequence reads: CASSATLGQGDEKLFF. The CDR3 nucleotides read TGTGCCAGCAGCGCCACCCTCGGACAGGGTGATGAAAAACTGTTTTTT.

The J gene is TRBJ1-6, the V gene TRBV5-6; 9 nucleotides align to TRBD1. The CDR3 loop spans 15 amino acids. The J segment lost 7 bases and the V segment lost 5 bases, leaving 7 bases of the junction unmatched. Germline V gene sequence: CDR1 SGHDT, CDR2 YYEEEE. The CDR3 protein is CASRVRGQGNSPLHF. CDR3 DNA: TGTGCCAGCAGGGTGCGGGGACAGGGCAATTCACCCCTCCACTTT.

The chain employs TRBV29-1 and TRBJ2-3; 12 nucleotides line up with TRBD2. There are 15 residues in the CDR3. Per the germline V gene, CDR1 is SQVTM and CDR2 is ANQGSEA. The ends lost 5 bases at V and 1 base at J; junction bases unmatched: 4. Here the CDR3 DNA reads TGCAGCGTTTCTCGGACTAGCGGGGGCACAGATACGCAGTATTTT. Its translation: CSVSRTSGGTDTQYF.